This TCR beta chain is from a study of blood T cell repertoires in COVID-19. In the study overall: PBMCs, B-cell-depleted T cells, or T cells provided the cDNA or gDNA that made up the material.

The CDR3 length is 14 residues. Germline lookup yields CDR1 SGHAT and CDR2 FQNNGV. V gave up 7 bases and J gave up 1 base; unmatched junction bases: 6. Recruitment covered about two dozen US areas and drew participants whose ages spanned roughly 18 to 100 years. Cohort placement rested on clinical history that participants reported themselves. Original processing methods: The assay estimated nucleated cells by amplifying reference gene primers. The method was immunoSEQ multiplex PCR; TCRdb's version includes in-frame clones alone and lacks a portion of them. V, J and clone size were drawn from that table, and D and trimming were deduced from the DNA. The table lists a few hundred thousand clones, 80% to 90% of them singletons.

The chain joins TRBV11-2 to TRBJ1-1, with 7 bases fitting TRBD1. The sequencing sample was made of PBMCs or T cells enriched from blood (not recorded which). This TCR was sampled from a woman in her 30s who had recovered from COVID-19. The CDR3 DNA is TGTGCCAGCAATTCCGGGACAGCGAACACTGAAGCTTTCTTT. Amino acids: CASNSGTANTEAFF.